This TCR beta chain stems from a study of shared clonotypes between healthy human individuals. Nashville, Tennessee was home to all donors, each a Caucasian adult. Assay execution proceeded at the deep level. Measured with immunoSEQ multiplex PCR; TCRdb has only the in-frame clones, and not every one. This table holds about 2,500,000 clones, around nine tenths found once. A remark on this clone: Its antigen remains unidentified.

Study-wide findings and caveats: Naive subsets generally exceeded memory subsets in estimated richness. Clonotype sharing among donors was thought likely to change with sequencing depth.

This clonotype was sampled from a man younger than 35 in good health. Sequencing was done on a sample of naive CD4+ T cells sorted from blood. Subset specified: CD45RA+ positively selected.

CDR3 protein: CASSVRSGGSETQYF. The CDR3 DNA sequence: TGTGCCAGCAGTGTAAGAAGCGGGGGGTCGGAGACCCAGTACTTC. This rearrangement joins TRBV2 to TRBJ2-5; TRBD2 agrees at 9 bases. V shed 4 bases, J shed 5 bases, and the junction held 8 bases outside the gene matches. The length of the CDR3 is 15 residues. Per germline, CDR1 SNHLY and CDR2 FYNNEI.